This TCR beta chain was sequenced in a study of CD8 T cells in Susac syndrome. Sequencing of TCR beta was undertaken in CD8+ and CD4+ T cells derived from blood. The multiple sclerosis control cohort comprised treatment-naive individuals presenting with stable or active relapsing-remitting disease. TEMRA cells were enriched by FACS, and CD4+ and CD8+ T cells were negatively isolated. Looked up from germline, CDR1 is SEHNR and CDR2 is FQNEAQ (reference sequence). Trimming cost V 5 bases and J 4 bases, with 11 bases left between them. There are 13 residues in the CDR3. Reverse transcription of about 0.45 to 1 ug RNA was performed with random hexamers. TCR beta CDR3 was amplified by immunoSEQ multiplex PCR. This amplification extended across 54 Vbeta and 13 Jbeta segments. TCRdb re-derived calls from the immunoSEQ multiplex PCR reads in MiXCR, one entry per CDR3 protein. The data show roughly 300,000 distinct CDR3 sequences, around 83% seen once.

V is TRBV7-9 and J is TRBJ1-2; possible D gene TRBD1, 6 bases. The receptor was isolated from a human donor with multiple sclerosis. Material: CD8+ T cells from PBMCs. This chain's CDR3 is CASSPGTLYGYTF. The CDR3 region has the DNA TGTGCCAGCAGCCCCGGGACACTCTATGGCTACACCTTC.